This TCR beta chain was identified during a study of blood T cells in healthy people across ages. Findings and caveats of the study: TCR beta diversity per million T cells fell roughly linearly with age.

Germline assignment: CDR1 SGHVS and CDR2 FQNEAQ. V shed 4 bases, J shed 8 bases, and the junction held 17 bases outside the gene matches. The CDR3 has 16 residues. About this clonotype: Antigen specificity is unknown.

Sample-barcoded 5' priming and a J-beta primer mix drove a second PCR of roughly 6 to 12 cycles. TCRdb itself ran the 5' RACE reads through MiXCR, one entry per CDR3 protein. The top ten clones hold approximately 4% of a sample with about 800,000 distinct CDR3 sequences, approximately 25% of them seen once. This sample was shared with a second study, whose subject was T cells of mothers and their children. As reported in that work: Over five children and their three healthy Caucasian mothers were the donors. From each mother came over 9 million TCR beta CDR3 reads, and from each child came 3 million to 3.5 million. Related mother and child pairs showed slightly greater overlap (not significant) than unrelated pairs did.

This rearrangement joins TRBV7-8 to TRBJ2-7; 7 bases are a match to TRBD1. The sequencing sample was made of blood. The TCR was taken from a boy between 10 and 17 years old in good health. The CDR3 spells CASSSQVRQGTGQQYF. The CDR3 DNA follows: TGTGCCAGCAGCTCCCAAGTCCGACAGGGAACAGGCCAGCAGTACTTC.